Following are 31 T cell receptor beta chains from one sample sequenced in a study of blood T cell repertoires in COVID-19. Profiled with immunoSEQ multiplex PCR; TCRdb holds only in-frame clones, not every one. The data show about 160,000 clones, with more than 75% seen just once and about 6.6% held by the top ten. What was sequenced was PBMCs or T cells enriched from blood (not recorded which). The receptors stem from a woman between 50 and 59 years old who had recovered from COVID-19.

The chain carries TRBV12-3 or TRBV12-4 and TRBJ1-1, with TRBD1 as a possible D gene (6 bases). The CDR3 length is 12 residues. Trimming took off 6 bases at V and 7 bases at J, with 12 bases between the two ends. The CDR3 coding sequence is TGTGCCAGCAGGGCCTGGGGACATGAAGCTTTCTTT. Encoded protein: CASRAWGHEAFF.

CDR3 DNA sequence: TGTGCCAGCAGTTTCGGCGGATCCTACGAGCAGTACTTC. Protein: CASSFGGSYEQYF. The chain couples TRBV12-3 or TRBV12-4 to TRBJ2-7; D remains unclear. V lost 3 bases to trimming and J lost 1 base, with 7 bases between them. The CDR3 extends over 13 amino acids.

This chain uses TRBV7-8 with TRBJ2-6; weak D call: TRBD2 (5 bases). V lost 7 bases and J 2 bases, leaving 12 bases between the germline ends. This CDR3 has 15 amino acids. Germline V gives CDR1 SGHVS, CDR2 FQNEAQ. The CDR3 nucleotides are TGTGCCAGCACGGTCGGAGGAACTGGGGCCAACGTCCTGACTTTC. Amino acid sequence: CASTVGGTGANVLTF. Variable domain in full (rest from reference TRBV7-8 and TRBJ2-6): GAGVSQSPRYKVAKRGQDVALRCDPISGHVSLFWYQQALGQGPEFLTYFQNEAQLDKSGLPSDRFFAERPEGSVSTLKIQRTQQEDSAVYLCASTVGGTGANVLTFGAGSRLTVL.

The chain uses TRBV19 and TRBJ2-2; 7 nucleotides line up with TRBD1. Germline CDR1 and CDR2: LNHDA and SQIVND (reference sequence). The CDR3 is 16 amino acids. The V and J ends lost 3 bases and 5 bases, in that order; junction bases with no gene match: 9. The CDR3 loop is CASSMPGTAITGELFF. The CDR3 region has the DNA TGTGCCAGTAGTATGCCAGGGACAGCGATTACCGGGGAGCTGTTTTTT.

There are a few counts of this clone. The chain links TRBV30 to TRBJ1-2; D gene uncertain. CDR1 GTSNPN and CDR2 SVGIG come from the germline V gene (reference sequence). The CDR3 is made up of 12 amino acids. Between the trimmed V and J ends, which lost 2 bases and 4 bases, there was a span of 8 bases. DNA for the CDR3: TGTGCCTGGAGTTCCAGGATCTATGGCTACACCTTC. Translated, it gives CAWSSRIYGYTF.

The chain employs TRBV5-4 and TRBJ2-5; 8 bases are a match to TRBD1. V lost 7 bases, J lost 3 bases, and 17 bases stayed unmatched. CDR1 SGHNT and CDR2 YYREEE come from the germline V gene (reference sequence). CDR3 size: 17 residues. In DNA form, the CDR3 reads TGTGCCAGCCGACGAGAGCTCCCCGGGACAGGAAAAGAGACCCAGTACTTC. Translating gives CASRRELPGTGKETQYF.

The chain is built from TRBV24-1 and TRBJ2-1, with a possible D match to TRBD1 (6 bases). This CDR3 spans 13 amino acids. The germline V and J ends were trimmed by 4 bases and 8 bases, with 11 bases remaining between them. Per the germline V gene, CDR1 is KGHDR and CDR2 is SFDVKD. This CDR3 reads CATSDPNRDEQFF. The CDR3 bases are TGTGCCACCAGTGACCCTAACAGGGATGAGCAGTTCTTC.

The CDR3, as DNA: TGTGCCAGTAGTACAGGGGGCGGCCTCTACGAGCAGTACTTC. Protein product: CASSTGGGLYEQYF. V and J are TRBV19 and TRBJ2-7; TRBD1 matches 8 bases. The ends lost 4 bases at V and 3 bases at J; junction bases unmatched: 5. The length of the CDR3 is 14 residues. CDR1 is LNHDA, CDR2 SQIVND, per germline (reference sequence).

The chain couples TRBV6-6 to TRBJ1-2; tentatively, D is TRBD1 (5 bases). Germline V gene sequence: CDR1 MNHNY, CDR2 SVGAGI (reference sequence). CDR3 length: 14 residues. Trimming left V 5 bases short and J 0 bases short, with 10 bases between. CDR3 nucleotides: TGTGCCAGCAGTCGACGGGGGACTAACTATGGCTACACCTTC. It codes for CASSRRGTNYGYTF.

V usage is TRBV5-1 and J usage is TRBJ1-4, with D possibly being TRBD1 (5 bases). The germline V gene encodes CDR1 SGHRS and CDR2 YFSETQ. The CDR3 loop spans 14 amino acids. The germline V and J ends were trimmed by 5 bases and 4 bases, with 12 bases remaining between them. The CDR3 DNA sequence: TGCGCCAGCAGATGGGGGAGGGGTAATGAAAAACTGTTTTTT. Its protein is CASRWGRGNEKLFF.

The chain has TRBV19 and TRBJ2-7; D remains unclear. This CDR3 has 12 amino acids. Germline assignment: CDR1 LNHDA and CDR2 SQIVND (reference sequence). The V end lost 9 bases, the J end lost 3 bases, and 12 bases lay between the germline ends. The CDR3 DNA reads TGTGCCAGCCAGGATCCGGACTACGAGCAGTACTTC. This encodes CASQDPDYEQYF.

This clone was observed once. For the CDR3, the DNA is TGCAGTGCTAGTTCTAGGCGACAGACCTACGAGCAGTACTTC. Translated, it gives CSASSRRQTYEQYF. The chain combines TRBV20-1 with TRBJ2-7; the D gene is possibly TRBD1 (5 bases). The CDR3 is 14 residues long. Trimming took off 3 bases at V and 2 bases at J, with 14 bases between the two ends. Germline V gene sequence: CDR1 DFQATT, CDR2 SNEGSKA (reference sequence).

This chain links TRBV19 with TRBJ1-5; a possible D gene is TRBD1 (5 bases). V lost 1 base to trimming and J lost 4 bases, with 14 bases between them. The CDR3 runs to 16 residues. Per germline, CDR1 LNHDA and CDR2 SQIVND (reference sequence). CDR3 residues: CASSIVRGTRNQPQHF. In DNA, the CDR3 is TGTGCCAGTAGTATAGTTCGAGGGACTCGGAATCAGCCCCAGCATTTT.

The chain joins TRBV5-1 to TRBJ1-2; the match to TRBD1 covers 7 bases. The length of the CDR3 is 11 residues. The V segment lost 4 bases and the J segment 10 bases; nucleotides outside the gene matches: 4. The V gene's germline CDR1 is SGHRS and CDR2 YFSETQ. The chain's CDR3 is CASSRDSHYTF. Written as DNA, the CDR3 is TGCGCCAGCAGCAGGGACAGCCACTACACCTTC.

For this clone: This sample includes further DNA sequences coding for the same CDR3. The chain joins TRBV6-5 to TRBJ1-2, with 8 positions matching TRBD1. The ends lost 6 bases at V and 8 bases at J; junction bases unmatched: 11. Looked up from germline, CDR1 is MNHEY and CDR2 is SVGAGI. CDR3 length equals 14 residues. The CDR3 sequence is CASSYTGQGAGYTF. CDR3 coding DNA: TGTGCCAGCAGCTACACAGGACAGGGAGCCGGCTACACCTTC.

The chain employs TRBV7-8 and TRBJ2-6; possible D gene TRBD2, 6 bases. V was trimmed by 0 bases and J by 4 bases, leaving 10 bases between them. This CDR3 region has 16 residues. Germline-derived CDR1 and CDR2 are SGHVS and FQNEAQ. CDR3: CASSLAGGPGANVLTF. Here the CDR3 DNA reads TGTGCCAGCAGCTTAGCGGGAGGTCCCGGGGCCAACGTCCTGACTTTC.

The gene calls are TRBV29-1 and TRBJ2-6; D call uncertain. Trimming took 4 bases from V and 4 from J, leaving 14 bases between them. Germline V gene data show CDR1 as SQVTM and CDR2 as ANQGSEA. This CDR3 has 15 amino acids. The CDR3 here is CSVVFPRSGANVLTF. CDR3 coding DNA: TGCAGCGTTGTTTTCCCCCGGTCGGGGGCCAACGTCCTGACTTTC.

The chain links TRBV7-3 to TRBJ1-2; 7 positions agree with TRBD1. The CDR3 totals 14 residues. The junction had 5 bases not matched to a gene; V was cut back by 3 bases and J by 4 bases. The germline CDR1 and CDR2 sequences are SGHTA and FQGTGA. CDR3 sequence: CASSFSTGSYGYTF. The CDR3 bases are TGTGCCAGCAGCTTCTCGACAGGGTCCTATGGCTACACCTTC.

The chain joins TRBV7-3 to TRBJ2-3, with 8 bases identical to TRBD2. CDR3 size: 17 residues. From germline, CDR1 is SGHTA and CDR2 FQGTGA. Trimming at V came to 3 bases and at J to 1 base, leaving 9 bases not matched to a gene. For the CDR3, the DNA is TGTGCCAGCAGCTTGGTAATGCGGGGGGTCGGCACAGATACGCAGTATTTT. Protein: CASSLVMRGVGTDTQYF. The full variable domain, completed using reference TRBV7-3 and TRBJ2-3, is GAGVSQTPSNKVTEKGKYVELRCDPISGHTALYWYRQSLGQGPEFLIYFQGTGAADDSGLPNDRFFAVRPEGSVSTLKIQRTERGDSAVYLCASSLVMRGVGTDTQYFGPGTRLTVL.

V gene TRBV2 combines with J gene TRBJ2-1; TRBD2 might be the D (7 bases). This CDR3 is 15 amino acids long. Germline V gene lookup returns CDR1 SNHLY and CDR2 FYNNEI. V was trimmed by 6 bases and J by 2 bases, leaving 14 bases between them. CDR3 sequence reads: CASRTEGGTYNEQFF. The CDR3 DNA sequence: TGTGCCAGCAGGACGGAGGGGGGGACCTACAATGAGCAGTTCTTC.

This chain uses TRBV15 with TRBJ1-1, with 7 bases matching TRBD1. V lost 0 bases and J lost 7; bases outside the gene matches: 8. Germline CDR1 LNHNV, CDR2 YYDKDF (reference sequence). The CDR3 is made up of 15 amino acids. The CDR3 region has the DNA TGTGCCACCAGCAGAGATAGGGGAACAGGGGATGAAGCTTTCTTT. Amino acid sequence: CATSRDRGTGDEAFF.

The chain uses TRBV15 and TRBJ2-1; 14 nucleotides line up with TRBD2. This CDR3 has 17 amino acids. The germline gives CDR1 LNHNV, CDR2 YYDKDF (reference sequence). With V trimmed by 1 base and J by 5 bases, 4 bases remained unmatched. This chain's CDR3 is CATSRGLAGGDDNEQFF. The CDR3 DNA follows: TGTGCCACCAGCAGAGGACTAGCGGGGGGGGATGACAATGAGCAGTTCTTC.

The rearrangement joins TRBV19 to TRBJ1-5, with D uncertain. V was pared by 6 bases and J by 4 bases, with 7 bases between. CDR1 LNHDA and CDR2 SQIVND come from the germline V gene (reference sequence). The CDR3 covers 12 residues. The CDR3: CASRKTNQPQHF. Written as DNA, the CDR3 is TGTGCCAGTAGAAAAACTAATCAGCCCCAGCATTTT.

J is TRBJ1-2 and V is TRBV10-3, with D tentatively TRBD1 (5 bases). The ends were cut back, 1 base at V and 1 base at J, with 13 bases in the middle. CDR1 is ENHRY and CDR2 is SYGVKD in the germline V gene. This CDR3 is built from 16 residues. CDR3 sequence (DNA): TGTGCCATCAGTGAGTACAAGGGGAATAATAACTATGGCTACACCTTC. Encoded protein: CAISEYKGNNNYGYTF.

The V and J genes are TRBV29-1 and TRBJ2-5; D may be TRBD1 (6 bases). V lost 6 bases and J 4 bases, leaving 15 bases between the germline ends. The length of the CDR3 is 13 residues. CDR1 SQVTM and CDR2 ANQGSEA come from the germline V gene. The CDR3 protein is CSVSGTLLETQYF. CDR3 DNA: TGCAGCGTCTCCGGGACACTCCTAGAGACCCAGTACTTC.

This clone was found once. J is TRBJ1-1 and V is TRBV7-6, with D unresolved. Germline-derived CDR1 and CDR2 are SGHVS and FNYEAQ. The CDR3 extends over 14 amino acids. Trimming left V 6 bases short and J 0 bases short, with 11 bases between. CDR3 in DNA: TGTGCCAGCAGGGAGGCCCCTTTGAACACTGAAGCTTTCTTT. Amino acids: CASREAPLNTEAFF.

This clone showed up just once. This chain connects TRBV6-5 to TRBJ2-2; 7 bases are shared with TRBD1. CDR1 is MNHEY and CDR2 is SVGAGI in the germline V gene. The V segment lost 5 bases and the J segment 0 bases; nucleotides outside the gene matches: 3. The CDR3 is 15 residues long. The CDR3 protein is CASSHQGANTGELFF. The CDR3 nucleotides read TGTGCCAGCAGTCATCAGGGGGCGAACACCGGGGAGCTGTTTTTT.

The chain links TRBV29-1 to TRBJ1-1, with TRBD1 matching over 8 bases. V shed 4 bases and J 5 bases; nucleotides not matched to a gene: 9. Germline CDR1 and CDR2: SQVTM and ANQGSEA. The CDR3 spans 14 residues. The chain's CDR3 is CSVAGGTRGTEAFF. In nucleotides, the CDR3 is TGCAGCGTTGCAGGGGGCACTCGTGGAACTGAAGCTTTCTTT.

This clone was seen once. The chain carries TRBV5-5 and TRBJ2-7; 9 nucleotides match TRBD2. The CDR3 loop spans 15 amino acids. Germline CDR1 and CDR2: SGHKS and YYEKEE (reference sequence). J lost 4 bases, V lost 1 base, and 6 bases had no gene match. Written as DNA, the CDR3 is TGTGCCAGCAGCTTGTCTCTAGCGGGGACGTACGAGCAGTACTTC. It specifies CASSLSLAGTYEQYF.

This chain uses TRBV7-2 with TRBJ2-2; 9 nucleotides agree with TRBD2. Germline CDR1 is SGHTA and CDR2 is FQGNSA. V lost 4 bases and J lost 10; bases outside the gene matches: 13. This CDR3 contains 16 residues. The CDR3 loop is CASSSTFLAGNEELFF. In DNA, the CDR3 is TGTGCCAGCAGCTCAACGTTCCTAGCGGGGAACGAGGAGCTGTTTTTT. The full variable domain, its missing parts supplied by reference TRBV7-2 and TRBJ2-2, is GAGVSQSPSNKVTEKGKDVELRCDPISGHTALYWYRQSLGQGLEFLIYFQGNSAPDKSGLPSDRFSAERTGGSVSTLTIQRTQQEDSAVYLCASSSTFLAGNEELFFGEGSRLTVL.

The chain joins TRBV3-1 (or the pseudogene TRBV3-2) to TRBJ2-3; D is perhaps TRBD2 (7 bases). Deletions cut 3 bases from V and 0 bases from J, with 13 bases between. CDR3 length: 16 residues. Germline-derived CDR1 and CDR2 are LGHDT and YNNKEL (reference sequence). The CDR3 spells CASSQGGGASTDTQYF. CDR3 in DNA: TGTGCCAGCAGCCAGGGAGGGGGGGCCAGCACAGATACGCAGTATTTT.